These 15 T cell receptor beta chains were sequenced from one sample in a study of Tregs in tolerant kidney transplant recipients. Assay: immunoSEQ multiplex PCR; the TCRdb copy retains only in-frame clones and omits some. The sample holds over 50,000 clones, 80% to 90% seen once. The specimen was CD4+ T cells from blood. These receptors all come from a human donor in good health.

This chain joins TRBV4-3 and TRBJ2-3, with a possible D match to TRBD1 (7 bases). Germline values: CDR1 LGHNA, CDR2 YSLEER. V lost 5 bases and J lost 2, with 14 bases in between. The CDR3 contains 15 residues. CDR3 protein: CASSYGGGNTDTQYF. The CDR3 region has the DNA TGCGCCAGCAGCTACGGAGGGGGCAACACAGATACGCAGTATTTT.

This clone came up once. The chain uses TRBV30 and TRBJ2-3; the D gene is possibly TRBD2 (6 bases). The CDR3 runs 13 residues. The germline CDR1 and CDR2 sequences are GTSNPN and SVGIG (reference sequence). The chain's CDR3 is CAGRIFSADTQYF. The CDR3 DNA reads as TGTGCAGGGAGGATTTTCAGCGCAGATACGCAGTATTTT.

This clone was found once. This chain links TRBV7-2 with TRBJ1-5, with TRBD1 identical over 8 bases. Trimming at V came to 5 bases and at J to 11 bases, leaving 11 bases not matched to a gene. Germline CDR1 is SGHTA and CDR2 is FQGNSA. The CDR3 contains 14 residues. CDR3 bases: TGTGCCAGCAGCCTGGACAGGGTGGGCCGGGCCCAGCATTTT. This translates into CASSLDRVGRAQHF.

The chain is built from TRBV5-1 and TRBJ2-7; D gene unclear. The CDR3 runs to 12 residues. CDR1 and CDR2 (germline): SGHRS, YFSETQ. V was pared by 0 bases and J by 2 bases, with 3 bases between. This CDR3 is CASSLGAYEQYF. The CDR3 region has the DNA TGCGCCAGCAGCTTGGGGGCCTACGAGCAGTACTTC.

The V call is TRBV9, the J call TRBJ2-5; 9 positions match TRBD1. Germline V lookup: CDR1 SGDLS, CDR2 YYNGEE. CDR3 length: 16 amino acids. V lost 0 bases, J lost 0 bases, and 3 bases stayed unmatched. This chain's CDR3 is CASSVGQGVYQETQYF. Here the CDR3 DNA reads TGTGCCAGCAGCGTAGGACAGGGGGTTTACCAAGAGACCCAGTACTTC. Full variable domain (outside the CDR3, taken from reference TRBV9 and TRBJ2-5): DSGVTQTPKHLITATGQRVTLRCSPRSGDLSVYWYQQSLDQGLQFLIQYYNGEERAKGNILERFSAQQFPDLHSELNLSSLELGDSALYFCASSVGQGVYQETQYFGPGTRLLVL.

This sequence joins TRBV6-5 and TRBJ2-3, with D possibly matching TRBD2 (8 bases). CDR1 is MNHEY and CDR2 is SVGAGI in the germline V gene. This CDR3 contains 15 residues. V was pared by 6 bases and J by 8 bases, with 21 bases between. The CDR3 loop is CASSSGTRGPGTQYF. Here the CDR3 DNA reads TGTGCCAGCAGCTCCGGGACTAGGGGGCCGGGTACGCAGTATTTT.

The chain uses TRBV6-6 and TRBJ2-7; D might be TRBD1 (7 bases). CDR1 and CDR2 (germline): MNHNY, SVGAGI (reference sequence). The CDR3 runs to 14 residues. The ends were cut back, 8 bases at V and 2 bases at J, with 16 bases in the middle. The CDR3 DNA sequence: TGTGCCAGCCTAGCGACAGGGTTACCCTACGAGCAGTACTTC. Translating gives CASLATGLPYEQYF.

The chain employs TRBV6-5 and TRBJ2-1, with D maybe TRBD2 (7 bases). Germline values: CDR1 MNHEY, CDR2 SVGAGI. V gave up 6 bases and J gave up 2 bases, with 14 bases separating them. This CDR3 spans 15 amino acids. The DNA for the CDR3 is TGTGCCAGCAGGCCCGACGGGGGGCCCTACAATGAGCAGTTCTTC. Its protein product is CASRPDGGPYNEQFF.

The chain combines TRBV30 with TRBJ1-3, with D unclear. Trimming stripped 0 bases from V and 0 bases from J, with 15 bases between. The CDR3 has 17 amino acids. The germline V gene has CDR1 GTSNPN and CDR2 SVGIG (reference sequence). CDR3 loop: CAWSVLGKGSSGNTIYF. The CDR3 DNA reads as TGTGCCTGGAGTGTACTAGGAAAGGGAAGCTCTGGAAACACCATATATTTT.

This chain connects TRBV5-1 to TRBJ2-3; 9 bases line up with TRBD2. Germline V gives CDR1 SGHRS, CDR2 YFSETQ. CDR3 length: 14 residues. J lost 4 bases, V lost 7 bases, and 7 bases had no gene match. The CDR3 bases are TGCGCCAGCGGGGCGGGGGGGCCTTCAGATACGCAGTATTTT. It encodes CASGAGGPSDTQYF.

The V gene is TRBV19, the J gene TRBJ1-3; maybe TRBD1 (6 bases). The CDR3 loop spans 13 amino acids. The V end lost 8 bases, the J end lost 0 bases, and 8 bases lay between the germline ends. Germline V gene lookup returns CDR1 LNHDA and CDR2 SQIVND (reference sequence). This chain's CDR3 is CASGQNSGNTIYF. CDR3 coding DNA: TGTGCCAGTGGACAGAACTCTGGAAACACCATATATTTT.

Details on this clone: A junction boundary mismatches the germline segment, possibly from a read error. The chain has TRBV5-4 and TRBJ1-5; no clear D gene. The CDR3 totals 13 residues. Looked up from germline, CDR1 is SGHNT and CDR2 is YYREEE (reference sequence). CDR3 protein: CATSLEREQPQHF. The CDR3 DNA sequence: TGTGCCACCAGCTTAGAGAGGGAGCAGCCCCAGCATTTT.

The chain is built from TRBV5-4 and TRBJ1-1; D remains ambiguous. Looked up from germline, CDR1 is SGHNT and CDR2 is YYREEE (reference sequence). V lost 4 bases to trimming and J lost 1 base, with 8 bases between them. This CDR3 region has 13 residues. Here the CDR3 DNA reads TGTGCCAGCAGCCCCGATAAGAACACTGAAGCTTTCTTT. Protein: CASSPDKNTEAFF.

The chain uses TRBV7-2 and TRBJ2-7; 8 nucleotides line up with TRBD1. This CDR3 is 15 amino acids long. Germline assignment: CDR1 SGHTA and CDR2 FQGNSA. V was pared by 4 bases and J by 3 bases, with 8 bases of the junction left unmatched. DNA of the CDR3: TGTGCCAGCAGCTCGCGACAGGGGCCAGGCTACGAGCAGTACTTC. This encodes CASSSRQGPGYEQYF.

The rearrangement uses TRBV15 and TRBJ2-7, with D tentatively TRBD1 (6 bases). The CDR3 is made up of 15 amino acids. V lost 0 bases and J 6 bases, leaving 15 bases between the germline ends. CDR1 LNHNV and CDR2 YYDKDF come from the germline V gene (reference sequence). The CDR3 region has the DNA TGTGCCACCAGCAGAGATCAAAGGACAGTTGCCGAGCAGTACTTC. As protein: CATSRDQRTVAEQYF.